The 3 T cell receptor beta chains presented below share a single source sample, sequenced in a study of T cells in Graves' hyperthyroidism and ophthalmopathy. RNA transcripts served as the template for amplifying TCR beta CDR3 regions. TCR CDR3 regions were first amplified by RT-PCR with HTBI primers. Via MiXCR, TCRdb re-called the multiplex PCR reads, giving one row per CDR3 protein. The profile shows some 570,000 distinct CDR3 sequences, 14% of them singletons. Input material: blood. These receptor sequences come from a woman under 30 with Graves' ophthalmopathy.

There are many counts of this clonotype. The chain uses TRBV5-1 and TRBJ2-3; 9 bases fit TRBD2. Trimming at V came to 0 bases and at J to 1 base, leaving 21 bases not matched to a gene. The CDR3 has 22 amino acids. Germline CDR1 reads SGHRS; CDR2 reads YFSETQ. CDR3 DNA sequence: TGCGCCAGCAGCTTGGATCTTCTAGCGGGACCCCATTGCGCGTGCGGCACAGATACGCAGTATTTT. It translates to CASSLDLLAGPHCACGTDTQYF.

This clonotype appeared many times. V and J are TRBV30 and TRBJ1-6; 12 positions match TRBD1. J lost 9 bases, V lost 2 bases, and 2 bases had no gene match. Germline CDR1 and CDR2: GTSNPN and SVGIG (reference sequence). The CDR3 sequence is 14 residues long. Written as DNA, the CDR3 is TGTGCCTGGAGTCCGGGACAGGGGGCTTCACCCCTCCACTTT. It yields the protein CAWSPGQGASPLHF.

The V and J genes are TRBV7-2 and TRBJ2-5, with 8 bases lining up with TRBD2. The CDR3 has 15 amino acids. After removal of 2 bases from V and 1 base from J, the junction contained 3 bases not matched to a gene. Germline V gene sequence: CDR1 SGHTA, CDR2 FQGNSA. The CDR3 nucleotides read TGTGCCAGCAGCTTATATACTAGCGGCCAAGAGACCCAGTACTTC. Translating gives CASSLYTSGQETQYF.